This T cell receptor (beta chain) emerged from a study of blood T cell repertoires in COVID-19. The overall study: Samples representing acute and convalescent COVID-19 were sourced from the United States, Italy and Spain.

Authors' analysis steps: Amplifying reference gene primers gave estimates of nucleated cell counts. Produced via immunoSEQ multiplex PCR; TCRdb's table is partial and in-frame only. The V and J calls and the clone size are those of that table, but D and trimming were determined from the DNA. The profile shows approximately 300,000 clones, 80% to 85% of them singletons. Patients of the Seattle cohort, enrolled during active infection, were followed longitudinally. V was clipped by 4 bases and J by 1 base, with 10 bases between them. CDR1 and CDR2 (germline): SGHTA, FQGNSA. CDR3 size: 14 residues. The sequenced sample consisted of peripheral blood. The chain couples TRBV7-2 to TRBJ2-5; maybe TRBD1 (6 bases). The sequence came from a person aged 65-85 years with COVID-19, enrolled during active disease. CDR3 nucleotides: TGTGCCAGCAGCTGGACAGCCTCCCAAGAGACCCAGTACTTC. This gives the protein CASSWTASQETQYF.